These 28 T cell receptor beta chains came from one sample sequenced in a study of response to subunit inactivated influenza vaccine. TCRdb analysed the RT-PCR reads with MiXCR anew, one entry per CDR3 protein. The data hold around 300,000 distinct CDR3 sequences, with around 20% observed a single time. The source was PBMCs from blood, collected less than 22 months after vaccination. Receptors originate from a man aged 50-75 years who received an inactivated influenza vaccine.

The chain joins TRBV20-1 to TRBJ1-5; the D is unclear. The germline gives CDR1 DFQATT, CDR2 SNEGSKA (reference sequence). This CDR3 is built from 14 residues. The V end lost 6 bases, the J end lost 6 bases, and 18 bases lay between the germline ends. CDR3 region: CSADGPNKGQPQHF. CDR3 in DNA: TGCAGTGCCGACGGTCCAAACAAAGGTCAGCCCCAGCATTTT.

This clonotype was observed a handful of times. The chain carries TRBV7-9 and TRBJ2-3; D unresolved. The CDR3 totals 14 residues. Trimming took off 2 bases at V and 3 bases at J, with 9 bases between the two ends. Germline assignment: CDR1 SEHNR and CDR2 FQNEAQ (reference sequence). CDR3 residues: CASSLLGWTDTQYF. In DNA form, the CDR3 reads TGTGCCAGCAGCTTACTGGGCTGGACAGATACGCAGTATTTT.

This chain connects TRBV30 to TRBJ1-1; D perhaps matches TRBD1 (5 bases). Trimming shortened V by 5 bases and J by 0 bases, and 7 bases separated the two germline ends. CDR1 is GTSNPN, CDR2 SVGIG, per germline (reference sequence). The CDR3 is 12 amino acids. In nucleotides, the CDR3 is TGTGCCTGGGGGGGTTTGAACACTGAAGCTTTCTTT. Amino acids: CAWGGLNTEAFF.

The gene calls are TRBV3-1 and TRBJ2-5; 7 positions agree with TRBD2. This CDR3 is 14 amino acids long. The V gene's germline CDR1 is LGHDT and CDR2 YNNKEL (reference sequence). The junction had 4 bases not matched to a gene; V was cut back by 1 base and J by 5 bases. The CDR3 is CASSQGTRRETQYF. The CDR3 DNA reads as TGTGCCAGCAGCCAAGGGACTAGGAGGGAGACCCAGTACTTC.

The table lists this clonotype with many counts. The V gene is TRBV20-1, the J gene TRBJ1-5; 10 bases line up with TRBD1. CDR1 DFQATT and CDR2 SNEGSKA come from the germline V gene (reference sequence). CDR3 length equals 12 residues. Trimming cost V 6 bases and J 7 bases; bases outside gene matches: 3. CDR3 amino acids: CSAGQGEQPQHF. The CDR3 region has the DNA TGCAGTGCCGGACAGGGGGAGCAGCCCCAGCATTTT.

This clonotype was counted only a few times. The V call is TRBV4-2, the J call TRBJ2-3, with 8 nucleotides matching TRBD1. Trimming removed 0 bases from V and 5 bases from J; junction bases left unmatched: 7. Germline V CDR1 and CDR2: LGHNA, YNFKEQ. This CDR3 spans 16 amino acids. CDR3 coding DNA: TGTGCCAGCAGCCAAGACCCCAGGGGGCTGGTAGATACGCAGTATTTT. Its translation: CASSQDPRGLVDTQYF.

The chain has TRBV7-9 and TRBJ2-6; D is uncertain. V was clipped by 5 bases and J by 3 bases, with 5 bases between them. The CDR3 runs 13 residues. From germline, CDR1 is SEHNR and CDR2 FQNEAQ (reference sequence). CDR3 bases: TGTGCCAGCAGCGGGATTGGGGCCAACGTCCTGACTTTC. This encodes CASSGIGANVLTF.

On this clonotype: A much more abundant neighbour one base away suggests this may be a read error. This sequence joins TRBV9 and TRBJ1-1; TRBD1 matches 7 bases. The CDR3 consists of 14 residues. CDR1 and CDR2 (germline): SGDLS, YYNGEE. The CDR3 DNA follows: TGTGCCAGCAGCCCCAACAGGGGAGGCACTCAAGCTTTCTTT. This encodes CASSPNRGGTQAFF.

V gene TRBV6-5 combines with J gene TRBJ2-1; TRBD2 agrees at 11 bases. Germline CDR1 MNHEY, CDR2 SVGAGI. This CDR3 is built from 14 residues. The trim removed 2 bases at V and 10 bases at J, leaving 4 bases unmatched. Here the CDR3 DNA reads TGTGCCAGCAGTTACCTAGCGGGAGGCCACGAGCAGTTCTTC. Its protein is CASSYLAGGHEQFF.

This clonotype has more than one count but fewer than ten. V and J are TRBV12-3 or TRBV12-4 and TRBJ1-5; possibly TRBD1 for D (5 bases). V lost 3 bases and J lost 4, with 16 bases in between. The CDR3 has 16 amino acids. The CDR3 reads CASSFSLQAKNQPQHF. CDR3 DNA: TGTGCCAGCAGTTTCAGTCTACAGGCCAAGAATCAGCCCCAGCATTTT.

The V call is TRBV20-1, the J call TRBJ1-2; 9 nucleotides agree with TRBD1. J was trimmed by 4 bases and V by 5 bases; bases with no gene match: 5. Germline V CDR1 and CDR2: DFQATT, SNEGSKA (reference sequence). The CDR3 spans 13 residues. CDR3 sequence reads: CSAGDRVGYGYTF. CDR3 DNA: TGCAGTGCTGGGGACAGGGTGGGCTATGGCTACACCTTC.

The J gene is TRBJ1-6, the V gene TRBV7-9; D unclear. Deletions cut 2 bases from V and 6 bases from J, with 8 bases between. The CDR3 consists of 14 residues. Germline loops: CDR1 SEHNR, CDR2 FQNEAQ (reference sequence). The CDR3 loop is CASSLTEPNSPLHF. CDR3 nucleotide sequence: TGTGCCAGCAGCTTAACAGAGCCTAATTCACCCCTCCACTTT.

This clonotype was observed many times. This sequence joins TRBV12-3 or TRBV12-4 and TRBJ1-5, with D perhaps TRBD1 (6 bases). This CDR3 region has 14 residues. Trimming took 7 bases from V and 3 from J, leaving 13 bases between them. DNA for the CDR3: TGTGCCAGCACCCTTGGACAGAACAATCAGCCCCAGCATTTT. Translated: CASTLGQNNQPQHF.

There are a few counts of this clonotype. In DNA form, the CDR3 reads TGTGCCAGCACCCTAGGAGCGGGAGGGCCTGAGACCCAGTACTTC. Amino acid sequence: CASTLGAGGPETQYF. This chain uses TRBV7-2 with TRBJ2-5; 10 positions match TRBD2. Germline lookup yields CDR1 SGHTA and CDR2 FQGNSA. There are 15 residues in the CDR3. Trimming at V came to 7 bases and at J to 5 bases, leaving 10 bases not matched to a gene.

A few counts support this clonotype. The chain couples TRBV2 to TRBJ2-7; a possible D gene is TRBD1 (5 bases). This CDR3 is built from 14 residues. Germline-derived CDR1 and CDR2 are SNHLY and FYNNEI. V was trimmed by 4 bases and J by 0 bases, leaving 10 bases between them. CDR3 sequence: CASSADSNSYEQYF. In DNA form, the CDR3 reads TGTGCCAGCAGTGCCGACAGCAACTCCTACGAGCAGTACTTC.

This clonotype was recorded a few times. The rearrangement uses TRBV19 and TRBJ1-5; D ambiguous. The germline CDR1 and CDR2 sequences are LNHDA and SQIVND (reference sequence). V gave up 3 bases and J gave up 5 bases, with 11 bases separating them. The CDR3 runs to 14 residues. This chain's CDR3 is CASSIVGAYQPQHF. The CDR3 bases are TGTGCCAGTAGTATTGTGGGCGCCTATCAGCCCCAGCATTTT.

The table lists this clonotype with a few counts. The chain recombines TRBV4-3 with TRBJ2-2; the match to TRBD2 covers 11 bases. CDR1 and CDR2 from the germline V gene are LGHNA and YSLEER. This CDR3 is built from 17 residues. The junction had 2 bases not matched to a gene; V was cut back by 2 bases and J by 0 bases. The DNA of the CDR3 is TGCGCCAGCAGCCAACTAGCGGGGGGCACGAACACCGGGGAGCTGTTTTTT. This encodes CASSQLAGGTNTGELFF.

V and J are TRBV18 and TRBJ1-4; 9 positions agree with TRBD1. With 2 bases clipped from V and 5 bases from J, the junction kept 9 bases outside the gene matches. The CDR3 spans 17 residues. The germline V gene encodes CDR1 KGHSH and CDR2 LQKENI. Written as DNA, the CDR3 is TGTGCCAGCTCACCATCGACGGGACAGGGCCCAAATGAAAAACTGTTTTTT. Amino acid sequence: CASSPSTGQGPNEKLFF.

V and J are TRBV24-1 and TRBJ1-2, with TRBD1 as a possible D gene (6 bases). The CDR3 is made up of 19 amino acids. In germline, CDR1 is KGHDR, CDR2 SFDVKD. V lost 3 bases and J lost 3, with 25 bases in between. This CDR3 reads CATSDGAWDILRGDYGYTF. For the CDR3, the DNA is TGTGCCACCAGTGATGGAGCTTGGGACATTCTCCGCGGTGACTATGGCTACACCTTC.

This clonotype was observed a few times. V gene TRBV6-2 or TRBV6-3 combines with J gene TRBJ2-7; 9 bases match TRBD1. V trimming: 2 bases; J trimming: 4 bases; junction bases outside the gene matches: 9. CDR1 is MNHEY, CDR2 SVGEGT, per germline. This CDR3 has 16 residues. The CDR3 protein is CASSYGGQGGEYEQYF. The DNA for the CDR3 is TGTGCCAGCAGTTACGGGGGACAGGGAGGTGAATACGAGCAGTACTTC.

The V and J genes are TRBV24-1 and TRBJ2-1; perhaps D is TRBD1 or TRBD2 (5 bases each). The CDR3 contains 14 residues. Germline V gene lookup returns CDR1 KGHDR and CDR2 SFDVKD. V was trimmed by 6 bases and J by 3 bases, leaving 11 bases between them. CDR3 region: CATSPGRHYNEQFF. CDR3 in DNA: TGTGCCACCAGTCCGGGACGGCACTACAATGAGCAGTTCTTC.

The CDR3 is CASSLGQLNEQYF. CDR3 coding DNA: TGCGCCAGCAGCTTGGGACAGTTGAACGAGCAGTACTTC. J is TRBJ2-7 and V is TRBV5-1; tentative D call: TRBD1 (5 bases). V was pared by 0 bases and J by 5 bases, with 9 bases between. Germline V CDR1 and CDR2: SGHRS, YFSETQ. There are 13 residues in the CDR3.

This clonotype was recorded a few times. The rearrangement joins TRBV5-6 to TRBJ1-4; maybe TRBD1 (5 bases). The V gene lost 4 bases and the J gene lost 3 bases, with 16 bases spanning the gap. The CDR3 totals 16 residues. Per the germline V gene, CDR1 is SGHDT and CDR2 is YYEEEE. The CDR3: CASSTREDSPNEKLFF. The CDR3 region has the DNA TGTGCCAGCAGCACCAGGGAGGATTCCCCTAATGAAAAACTGTTTTTT.

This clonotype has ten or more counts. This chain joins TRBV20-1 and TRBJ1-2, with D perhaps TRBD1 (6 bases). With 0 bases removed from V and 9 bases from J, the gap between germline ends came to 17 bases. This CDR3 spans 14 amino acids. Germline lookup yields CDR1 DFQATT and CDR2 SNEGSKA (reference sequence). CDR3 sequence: CSARDVRGSESYTF. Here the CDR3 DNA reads TGCAGTGCTAGAGATGTGAGGGGGTCAGAGAGCTACACCTTC.

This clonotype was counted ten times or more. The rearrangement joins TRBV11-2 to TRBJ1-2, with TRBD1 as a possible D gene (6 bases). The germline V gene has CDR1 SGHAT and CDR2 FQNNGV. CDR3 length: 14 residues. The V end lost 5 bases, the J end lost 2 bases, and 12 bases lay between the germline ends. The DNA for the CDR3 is TGTGCCAGCAGCCCCGCAGGGGACAACTATGGCTACACCTTC. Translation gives CASSPAGDNYGYTF.

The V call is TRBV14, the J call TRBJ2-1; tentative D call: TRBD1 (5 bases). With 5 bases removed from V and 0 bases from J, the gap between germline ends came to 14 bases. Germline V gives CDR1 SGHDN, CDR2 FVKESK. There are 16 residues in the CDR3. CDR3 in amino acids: CASSSLGQSSYNEQFF. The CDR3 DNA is TGTGCCAGCAGCTCGCTTGGACAAAGCTCCTACAATGAGCAGTTCTTC.

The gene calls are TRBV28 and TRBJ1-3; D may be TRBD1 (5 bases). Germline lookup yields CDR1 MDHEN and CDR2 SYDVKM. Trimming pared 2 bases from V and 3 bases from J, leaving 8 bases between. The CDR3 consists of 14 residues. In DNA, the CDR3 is TGTGCCAGCAGTTTAGGGGGAGGTGGAAACACCATATATTTT. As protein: CASSLGGGGNTIYF.

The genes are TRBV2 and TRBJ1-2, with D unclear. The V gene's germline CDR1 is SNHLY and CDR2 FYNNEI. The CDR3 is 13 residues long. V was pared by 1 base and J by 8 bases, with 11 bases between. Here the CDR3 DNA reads TGTGCCAGCAGTGAAGGAGCCGGGGTCGGCTACACCTTC. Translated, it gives CASSEGAGVGYTF.